The text below deals with one TCR beta chain. What it binds is unknown. The data originate from a study of cytomegalovirus exposure and HLA in healthy donors. Whole-study results and caveats: Rare sequences made up most TCRs, while some public TCRs were found in many donors. For TCR beta chains, V- and J-gene trimming was later linked to a missense DCLRE1C variant. Presence/absence comparisons presumed near-even sequencing depth among donors.

The CDR3 covers 15 residues. Looked up from germline, CDR1 is SGDLS and CDR2 is YYNGEE. Trimming removed 3 bases from V and 0 bases from J, with 11 bases in between. Primers included in the PCR were 60 Vbeta and 13 Jbeta primers. Repertoires were generated with immunoSEQ multiplex PCR, while TCRdb's copy carries only in-frame clones and drops some. This sample has 200,000 to 250,000 clones, with roughly 88% found just once. Specimen: PBMCs. The sequence was obtained from a boy aged 2-9 years in good health and CMV-seronegative. The V gene is TRBV9, the J gene TRBJ2-3, with D possibly being TRBD1 (6 bases). The CDR3 sequence: CASSAQGVSTDTQYF. CDR3 nucleotides: TGTGCCAGCAGCGCACAGGGTGTTAGCACAGATACGCAGTATTTT.